Described below is a single TCR beta chain sequence and its context. The sample has other DNA sequences that encode this CDR3 too. The source of the sample is a study of blood T cell repertoires in COVID-19. The germline V gene has CDR1 SGHNT and CDR2 YENEEA. Deletions cut 5 bases from V and 0 bases from J, with 7 bases between. This CDR3 is 13 amino acids long. The protocol was immunoSEQ multiplex PCR, while the TCRdb copy is restricted to in-frame clones and leaves out a portion. This table has 25,000 to 30,000 clones, around 90% appearing once. The sequencing input was peripheral blood. The TCR was taken from a human donor in a cohort sampled during active COVID-19. V and J are TRBV11-3 and TRBJ1-1, with a possible D match to TRBD1 (5 bases). CDR3 DNA sequence: TGTGCCAGCAGCCAGGGTCTGAACACTGAAGCTTTCTTT. Translated: CASSQGLNTEAFF.